One and the same sample provided the 8 T cell receptor beta chains below, sequenced in a study of blood T cell repertoires in COVID-19. Method: immunoSEQ multiplex PCR; TCRdb's copy keeps in-frame clones and lacks some. The repertoire holds 250,000 to 400,000 clones, with approximately 88% as singletons. Sequences were obtained from peripheral blood. The receptors come from a woman between 25 and 40 years old with COVID-19, enrolled during active disease.

The CDR3 is CASSKTGYYEQYF. Written as DNA, the CDR3 is TGTGCCAGCAGCAAGACAGGGTACTACGAGCAGTACTTC. V gene TRBV5-4 combines with J gene TRBJ2-7; 7 nucleotides align to TRBD1. The CDR3 has 13 amino acids. Trimming at V came to 4 bases and at J to 3 bases, leaving 4 bases not matched to a gene. CDR1 and CDR2 from the germline V gene are SGHNT and YYREEE (reference sequence). Looking up the rest from reference TRBV5-4 and TRBJ2-7 gives the full variable domain: ETGVTQSPTHLIKTRGQQVTLRCSSQSGHNTVSWYQQALGQGPQFIFQYYREEENGRGNFPPRFSGLQFPNYSSELNVNALELDDSALYLCASSKTGYYEQYFGPGTRLTVT.

This clone was seen repeatedly, ten times or more. Relative to the germline gene, one junction end is altered; a read error may explain this. The V call is TRBV7-7, the J call TRBJ2-5; TRBD2 matches at 9 bases. CDR3 length: 15 amino acids. Germline V gene data show CDR1 as SSHAT and CDR2 as FNYEAQ (reference sequence). The DNA for the CDR3 is TGTGCTAGCAGCGGGGGGTGGCGCACCGAAGAGACCCAGTACTTC. Translation: CASSGGWRTEETQYF.

This chain joins TRBV4-2 and TRBJ1-2, with 11 positions matching TRBD1. The CDR3 length is 14 residues. The junction had 9 bases not matched to a gene; V was cut back by 3 bases and J by 12 bases. CDR1 is LGHNA and CDR2 is YNFKEQ in the germline V gene. CDR3 coding DNA: TGTGCCAGCAGCCATGGACAGGGGGCGGATGGAGACACCTTC. This translates into CASSHGQGADGDTF.

The chain employs TRBV5-1 and TRBJ1-4; D unresolved. Trimming took off 4 bases at V and 0 bases at J, with 7 bases between the two ends. This CDR3 contains 14 residues. Germline V gene data show CDR1 as SGHRS and CDR2 as YFSETQ. Here the CDR3 reads CASSIQSTNEKLFF. Written as DNA, the CDR3 is TGCGCCAGCAGCATACAGTCAACTAATGAAAAACTGTTTTTT.

Here the CDR3 DNA reads TGTGCTAGTGGTTTGGGAACTGACACTGAAGCTTTCTTT. Encoded protein: CASGLGTDTEAFF. The chain links TRBV12-5 to TRBJ1-1; D unresolved. Germline values: CDR1 LGHNT, CDR2 FRNRAP. V lost 1 base and J 3 bases, leaving 6 bases between the germline ends. The CDR3 contains 13 residues.

V gene TRBV11-2 combines with J gene TRBJ2-1, with a possible D match to TRBD2 (6 bases). The V and J ends lost 2 bases and 4 bases respectively, with 12 bases between them. The length of the CDR3 is 15 residues. Germline V CDR1 and CDR2: SGHAT, FQNNGV. The CDR3 here is CASSLTGTRYNEQFF. The CDR3 coding sequence is TGTGCCAGCAGCTTAACCGGGACTCGGTACAATGAGCAGTTCTTC.

The V gene is TRBV2, the J gene TRBJ1-2; 9 bases map to TRBD1. The CDR3 extends over 14 amino acids. Germline V lookup: CDR1 SNHLY, CDR2 FYNNEI. V lost 7 bases, J lost 3 bases, and 6 bases stayed unmatched. CDR3 loop: CASKADRGYYGYTF. CDR3 nucleotide sequence: TGTGCCAGCAAGGCGGACAGGGGCTACTATGGCTACACCTTC.

Only one count was recorded for this clone. The rearrangement joins TRBV6-5 to TRBJ1-2, with D maybe TRBD1 (6 bases). This CDR3 is built from 15 residues. Deletions cut 5 bases from V and 5 bases from J, with 18 bases between. Germline V gives CDR1 MNHEY, CDR2 SVGAGI. The CDR3 loop is CASSNPGRTAYGYTF. In DNA form, the CDR3 reads TGTGCCAGCAGTAACCCCGGGAGGACAGCTTATGGCTACACCTTC.